The 32 T cell receptor beta chains below come from one sample, sequenced in a study of blood T cell repertoires in COVID-19. Method: immunoSEQ multiplex PCR; TCRdb's copy keeps in-frame clones and lacks some. The top ten hold around 5.8% of the sample, which has tens of thousands of clones, 80% to 95% seen once. The sequencing sample was made of peripheral blood. The origin of the receptors is a woman at least 80 years old with acute or convalescent COVID-19.

V usage is TRBV4-1 and J usage is TRBJ2-2; 9 positions match TRBD1. The CDR3 is made up of 18 amino acids. Losses at the gene ends were 6 bases for V and 0 bases for J; bases not matched to a gene: 11. Germline V gene lookup returns CDR1 MGHRA and CDR2 YSYEKL. The CDR3 DNA reads as TGCGCCAGCAGGACAGGGGGGAGTAGTAGTGCGAACACCGGGGAGCTGTTTTTT. It specifies CASRTGGSSSANTGELFF.

The chain recombines TRBV4-2 with TRBJ1-2; D may be TRBD1 (5 bases). The CDR3 has 16 residues. V was pared by 0 bases and J by 1 base, with 12 bases between. Germline V gene data show CDR1 as LGHNA and CDR2 as YNFKEQ. CDR3 sequence: CASSQDITGVNYGYTF. The CDR3 nucleotides are TGTGCCAGCAGCCAAGATATAACAGGAGTTAACTATGGCTACACCTTC.

V gene TRBV7-2 combines with J gene TRBJ2-7, with D perhaps matching TRBD1 (6 bases). The CDR3 runs to 15 residues. Germline V gene sequence: CDR1 SGHTA, CDR2 FQGNSA. The germline V and J ends were trimmed by 2 bases and 1 base, with 12 bases remaining between them. The chain's CDR3 is CASSLRTESSYEQYF. The CDR3 DNA reads as TGTGCCAGCAGCTTAAGGACAGAGTCTTCCTACGAGCAGTACTTC. Full variable domain (missing parts from reference TRBV7-2 and TRBJ2-7): GAGVSQSPSNKVTEKGKDVELRCDPISGHTALYWYRQSLGQGLEFLIYFQGNSAPDKSGLPSDRFSAERTGGSVSTLTIQRTQQEDSAVYLCASSLRTESSYEQYFGPGTRLTVT.

This chain joins TRBV10-2 and TRBJ1-3; D may be TRBD1 (6 bases). V gave up 8 bases and J gave up 0 bases, with 20 bases separating them. Germline V gene lookup returns CDR1 WSHSY and CDR2 SAAADI. The CDR3 loop spans 17 amino acids. This chain's CDR3 is CASHTGYHTGSGNTIYF. The CDR3 nucleotides read TGCGCCAGCCATACAGGGTACCATACGGGCTCTGGAAACACCATATATTTT.

The rearrangement uses TRBV27 and TRBJ2-1; 12 positions match TRBD2. CDR3 length: 13 amino acids. CDR1 is MNHEY and CDR2 is SMNVEV in the germline V gene (reference sequence). The ends lost 6 bases at V and 9 bases at J; junction bases unmatched: 3. CDR3: CASSRLAGVEQFF. The CDR3 nucleotides read TGTGCCAGCAGCCGACTAGCGGGGGTTGAGCAGTTCTTC.

This rearrangement joins TRBV7-3 to TRBJ2-3; D possibly corresponds to TRBD2 (6 bases). This CDR3 is built from 15 residues. Germline CDR1 SGHTA, CDR2 FQGTGA. Trimming removed 1 base at V and 6 bases at J, with 14 bases between. The CDR3 protein is CASSLNGRGVDTQYF. The CDR3 DNA follows: TGTGCCAGCAGCTTAAACGGGCGGGGAGTCGATACGCAGTATTTT.

This clone was counted between two and nine times. The rearrangement uses TRBV11-2 and TRBJ1-3; D is undetermined. The germline gives CDR1 SGHAT, CDR2 FQNNGV. The CDR3 has 14 residues. V was pared by 5 bases and J by 4 bases, with 12 bases between. CDR3 coding DNA: TGTGCCAGCAGCCGAGGCCATTTGGGAAACACCATATATTTT. Encoded protein: CASSRGHLGNTIYF.

V usage is TRBV11-2 and J usage is TRBJ2-1; 13 bases align to TRBD2. Germline V gene sequence: CDR1 SGHAT, CDR2 FQNNGV. Trimming took 1 base from V and 9 from J; bases not matched to a gene: 9. The CDR3 contains 17 residues. The DNA of the CDR3 is TGTGCCAGCAGCTTAGGTACTAGCGGGGGGGCCCGCGGTGAGCAGTTCTTC. Protein product: CASSLGTSGGARGEQFF.

The chain joins TRBV6-5 to TRBJ2-7; D gene unclear. Deletions cut 4 bases from V and 4 bases from J, with 11 bases between. The CDR3 covers 13 residues. Germline V lookup: CDR1 MNHEY, CDR2 SVGAGI. The CDR3 sequence: CASSSRSVYEQYF. The CDR3 nucleotides read TGTGCCAGCAGTTCCCGAAGCGTTTACGAGCAGTACTTC.

This clone was picked up one time. The rearrangement joins TRBV28 to TRBJ2-3; no definite D call. V dropped 7 bases and J dropped 0 bases, with 5 bases sitting between them. The CDR3 runs to 12 residues. CDR1 and CDR2 (germline): MDHEN, SYDVKM. CDR3 residues: CASTSSTDTQYF. CDR3 nucleotide sequence: TGTGCCAGCACCTCTAGCACAGATACGCAGTATTTT. Based on the CDR3 plus reference TRBV28 and TRBJ2-3, the full variable domain is DVKVTQSSRYLVKRTGEKVFLECVQDMDHENMFWYRQDPGLGLRLIYFSYDVKMKEKGDIPEGYSVSREKKERFSLILESASTNQTSMYLCASTSSTDTQYFGPGTRLTVL.

In its sample, this clone was seen once. The sample has other DNA sequences that encode this CDR3 too. The V call is TRBV18, the J call TRBJ1-1, with TRBD1 as a possible D gene (6 bases). CDR3 length: 14 residues. V lost 0 bases and J 1 base, leaving 6 bases between the germline ends. Germline CDR1 KGHSH, CDR2 LQKENI. The CDR3 DNA is TGTGCCAGCTCACCACCAGGGGGGAACACTGAAGCTTTCTTT. Encoded protein: CASSPPGGNTEAFF.

This clone appeared once. The CDR3 DNA reads TGCGCCAGCAGCTCCAGACTAGCGGGGGGCCTCCCGTTGGCAGATACGCAGTATTTT. Translating gives CASSSRLAGGLPLADTQYF. J is TRBJ2-3 and V is TRBV5-1; 13 bases agree with TRBD2. Germline values: CDR1 SGHRS, CDR2 YFSETQ. J lost 4 bases, V lost 3 bases, and 14 bases had no gene match. The CDR3 contains 19 residues.

V is TRBV5-6 and J is TRBJ2-5; 7 nucleotides line up with TRBD1. Germline V CDR1 and CDR2: SGHDT, YYEEEE. The CDR3 covers 15 residues. V shed 0 bases and J 3 bases; nucleotides not matched to a gene: 5. The CDR3 loop reads CASSLEQGVKETQYF. For the CDR3, the DNA is TGTGCCAGCAGCTTGGAGCAGGGGGTGAAAGAGACCCAGTACTTC.

The sample holds one count of this clone. V gene TRBV18 combines with J gene TRBJ1-1; D gene unclear. V shed 3 bases and J shed 4 bases, with 9 bases lying between them. The CDR3 is 13 amino acids. The germline V gene has CDR1 KGHSH and CDR2 LQKENI. The CDR3 DNA follows: TGTGCCAGCTCACCCCGGGATCGCACTGAAGCTTTCTTT. Residues: CASSPRDRTEAFF.

V usage is TRBV5-1 and J usage is TRBJ1-1, with TRBD1 matching 8 bases. V shed 3 bases, J shed 4 bases, and the junction held 11 bases outside the gene matches. Germline CDR1 and CDR2: SGHRS and YFSETQ. The CDR3 sequence is 16 residues long. CDR3 bases: TGCGCCAGCAGCTGGGGTCAAGGGACAGGAGGCACTGAAGCTTTCTTT. It codes for CASSWGQGTGGTEAFF.

This chain links TRBV11-2 with TRBJ1-2; 7 bases map to TRBD1. The V segment lost 2 bases and the J segment 3 bases; nucleotides outside the gene matches: 6. This CDR3 has 15 residues. The germline gives CDR1 SGHAT, CDR2 FQNNGV. The chain's CDR3 is CASSLLGQGDYGYTF. For the CDR3, the DNA is TGTGCCAGCAGCTTACTGGGGCAGGGGGACTATGGCTACACCTTC.

This clone was detected once. The gene calls are TRBV11-2 and TRBJ1-1; D not resolved. The CDR3 loop spans 13 amino acids. Trimming took off 1 base at V and 0 bases at J, with 3 bases between the two ends. Germline V lookup: CDR1 SGHAT, CDR2 FQNNGV. The CDR3 protein is CASSLVMNTEAFF. For the CDR3, the DNA is TGTGCCAGCAGCTTAGTTATGAACACTGAAGCTTTCTTT. Based on the CDR3 plus reference TRBV11-2 and TRBJ1-1, the full variable domain is EAGVAQSPRYKIIEKRQSVAFWCNPISGHATLYWYQQILGQGPKLLIQFQNNGVVDDSQLPKDRFSAERLKGVDSTLKIQPAKLEDSAVYLCASSLVMNTEAFFGQGTRLTVV.

The chain couples TRBV4-2 to TRBJ2-1, with 11 bases matching TRBD2. The germline gives CDR1 LGHNA, CDR2 YNFKEQ. This CDR3 has 16 residues. V shed 2 bases and J 5 bases; nucleotides not matched to a gene: 5. CDR3: CASSQLSGGAHNEQFF. As DNA, the CDR3 is TGTGCCAGCAGCCAACTTAGCGGGGGGGCACACAATGAGCAGTTCTTC.

The V call is TRBV3-1 (or the pseudogene TRBV3-2), the J call TRBJ2-2; 10 bases fit TRBD2. The CDR3 has 16 residues. The V gene's germline CDR1 is LGHDT and CDR2 YNNKEL (reference sequence). With V trimmed by 4 bases and J by 3 bases, 5 bases remained unmatched. CDR3 amino acids: CASSPPAGGHTGELFF. The CDR3 DNA follows: TGTGCCAGCAGCCCCCCAGCGGGGGGGCACACCGGGGAGCTGTTTTTT.

The V call is TRBV6-5, the J call TRBJ1-3; D unclear. With 8 bases removed from V and 0 bases from J, the gap between germline ends came to 11 bases. Looked up from germline, CDR1 is MNHEY and CDR2 is SVGAGI. The CDR3 sequence is 14 residues long. CDR3 nucleotides: TGTGCCAGCGAGAACCGCGGCTCTGGAAACACCATATATTTT. This encodes CASENRGSGNTIYF.

The rearrangement links TRBV19 to TRBJ2-1; 7 nucleotides agree with TRBD2. J lost 3 bases, V lost 1 base, and 3 bases had no gene match. Per germline, CDR1 LNHDA and CDR2 SQIVND (reference sequence). This CDR3 comprises 15 residues. This CDR3 reads CASSIGGGSYNEQFF. Written as DNA, the CDR3 is TGTGCCAGTAGTATAGGGGGGGGTAGCTACAATGAGCAGTTCTTC.

The chain links TRBV5-1 to TRBJ1-2; D is unresolved. CDR3 length equals 14 residues. CDR1 SGHRS and CDR2 YFSETQ come from the germline V gene. Trimming took off 0 bases at V and 2 bases at J, with 8 bases between the two ends. CDR3 sequence reads: CASSLEPGNYGYTF. CDR3 nucleotide sequence: TGCGCCAGCAGCTTGGAGCCAGGCAACTATGGCTACACCTTC.

J is TRBJ2-5 and V is TRBV6-2 or TRBV6-3; perhaps TRBD1 as D (7 bases). This CDR3 has 15 residues. Trimming shortened V by 2 bases and J by 3 bases, and 13 bases separated the two germline ends. CDR1 and CDR2 (germline): MNHEY, SVGEGT. The CDR3 bases are TGTGCCAGCAGTTACCCGGGCAGGGGGGAAGAGACCCAGTACTTC. It yields the protein CASSYPGRGEETQYF.

The chain carries TRBV29-1 and TRBJ1-1; TRBD1 aligns across 7 bases. Germline V gene lookup returns CDR1 SQVTM and CDR2 ANQGSEA. This CDR3 is built from 13 residues. V was pared by 7 bases and J by 4 bases, with 9 bases of the junction left unmatched. This CDR3 reads CSARGAGGTEAFF. The CDR3, as DNA: TGCAGCGCTCGTGGCGCAGGGGGCACTGAAGCTTTCTTT.

The chain has TRBV5-1 and TRBJ1-1, with 7 bases aligning to TRBD1. Germline loops: CDR1 SGHRS, CDR2 YFSETQ. V dropped 5 bases and J dropped 7; count of bases not matched to a gene: 17. The CDR3 loop spans 16 amino acids. The CDR3: CASRRSTGSGFGEAFF. CDR3 in DNA: TGCGCCAGCAGGAGATCGACAGGGAGTGGGTTCGGTGAAGCTTTCTTT.

This sequence joins TRBV7-2 and TRBJ2-3, with TRBD2 identical over 9 bases. This CDR3 is built from 15 residues. Unmatched junction bases numbered 5, after V lost 3 bases and J lost 4 bases. Germline V gene sequence: CDR1 SGHTA, CDR2 FQGNSA. Here the CDR3 DNA reads TGTGCCAGCAGCTTGTGGCGGGGGGGGGCAGATACGCAGTATTTT. Translation: CASSLWRGGADTQYF. The full variable domain, in which reference TRBV7-2 and TRBJ2-3 provide the parts outside the CDR3, is GAGVSQSPSNKVTEKGKDVELRCDPISGHTALYWYRQSLGQGLEFLIYFQGNSAPDKSGLPSDRFSAERTGGSVSTLTIQRTQQEDSAVYLCASSLWRGGADTQYFGPGTRLTVL.

V gene TRBV6-2 or TRBV6-3 combines with J gene TRBJ1-5; D unresolved. Trimming took off 2 bases at V and 4 bases at J, with 6 bases between the two ends. The V gene's germline CDR1 is MNHEY and CDR2 SVGEGT. The CDR3 is made up of 13 amino acids. The CDR3 DNA reads as TGTGCCAGCAGTTACGACGGGAATCAGCCCCAGCATTTT. Its protein is CASSYDGNQPQHF.

The chain is built from TRBV19 and TRBJ2-7; 8 bases are shared with TRBD1. The CDR3 is 13 residues long. J was trimmed by 7 bases and V by 5 bases; bases with no gene match: 7. Germline V gene lookup returns CDR1 LNHDA and CDR2 SQIVND (reference sequence). CDR3: CASSPQGAREQYF. Written as DNA, the CDR3 is TGTGCCAGTAGTCCGCAGGGGGCGCGGGAGCAGTACTTC.

V is TRBV2 and J is TRBJ2-7; 10 nucleotides match TRBD2. Unmatched junction bases numbered 3, after V lost 5 bases and J lost 2 bases. Germline V gene sequence: CDR1 SNHLY, CDR2 FYNNEI. This CDR3 has 14 amino acids. CDR3 sequence (DNA): TGTGCCAGCAGTCGGACTAGCGGAGCCTACGAGCAGTACTTC. Protein product: CASSRTSGAYEQYF.

The chain carries TRBV2 and TRBJ2-3, with D unclear. V was trimmed by 7 bases and J by 0 bases, leaving 11 bases between them. Germline assignment: CDR1 SNHLY and CDR2 FYNNEI. This CDR3 region has 14 residues. The CDR3 sequence is CASNPQPSTDTQYF. CDR3 DNA: TGTGCCAGCAACCCACAGCCTAGCACAGATACGCAGTATTTT. Full variable domain (rest looked up from reference TRBV2 and TRBJ2-3): EPEVTQTPSHQVTQMGQEVILRCVPISNHLYFYWYRQILGQKVEFLVSFYNNEISEKSEIFDDQFSVERPDGSNFTLKIRSTKLEDSAMYFCASNPQPSTDTQYFGPGTRLTVL.

The chain couples TRBV19 to TRBJ1-2, with 7 bases aligning to TRBD1. Germline CDR1 reads LNHDA; CDR2 reads SQIVND (reference sequence). The CDR3 totals 15 residues. Trimming removed 8 bases from V and 4 bases from J; junction bases left unmatched: 13. This CDR3 reads CASSPPGQRIYGYTF. The CDR3 DNA reads as TGTGCCAGTTCCCCTCCGGGACAGCGGATCTATGGCTACACCTTC.

The rearrangement joins TRBV5-1 to TRBJ2-7; 10 bases fit TRBD1. CDR1 is SGHRS, CDR2 YFSETQ, per germline. This CDR3 spans 13 amino acids. V lost 4 bases to trimming and J lost 5 bases; unmatched junction nucleotides: 3. This CDR3 reads CASSRDRGNEQYF. In nucleotides, the CDR3 is TGCGCCAGCAGCCGGGACAGGGGAAACGAGCAGTACTTC.